This entry is about one T cell receptor (beta chain). The CDR3 length is 13 residues. The germline CDR1 and CDR2 sequences are SGHRS and YFSETQ. Trimming took 4 bases from V and 6 from J, leaving 14 bases between them. Primers for the PCR totalled 60 Vbeta and 13 Jbeta. This table comes from immunoSEQ multiplex PCR, and its TCRdb copy is limited to in-frame clones, with some not included. The sample holds around 130,000 clones, approximately 74% seen once. This entry comes from a study of cytomegalovirus exposure and HLA in healthy donors. The sequenced material came from PBMCs. The TCR comes from a man aged 40-49 years in good health and CMV-seropositive. V gene TRBV5-1 combines with J gene TRBJ2-7; possible D gene TRBD2, 6 bases. The CDR3 DNA reads as TGCGCCAGCAGCCTCGGAGGGGACGCCGAGCAGTACTTC. It specifies CASSLGGDAEQYF.